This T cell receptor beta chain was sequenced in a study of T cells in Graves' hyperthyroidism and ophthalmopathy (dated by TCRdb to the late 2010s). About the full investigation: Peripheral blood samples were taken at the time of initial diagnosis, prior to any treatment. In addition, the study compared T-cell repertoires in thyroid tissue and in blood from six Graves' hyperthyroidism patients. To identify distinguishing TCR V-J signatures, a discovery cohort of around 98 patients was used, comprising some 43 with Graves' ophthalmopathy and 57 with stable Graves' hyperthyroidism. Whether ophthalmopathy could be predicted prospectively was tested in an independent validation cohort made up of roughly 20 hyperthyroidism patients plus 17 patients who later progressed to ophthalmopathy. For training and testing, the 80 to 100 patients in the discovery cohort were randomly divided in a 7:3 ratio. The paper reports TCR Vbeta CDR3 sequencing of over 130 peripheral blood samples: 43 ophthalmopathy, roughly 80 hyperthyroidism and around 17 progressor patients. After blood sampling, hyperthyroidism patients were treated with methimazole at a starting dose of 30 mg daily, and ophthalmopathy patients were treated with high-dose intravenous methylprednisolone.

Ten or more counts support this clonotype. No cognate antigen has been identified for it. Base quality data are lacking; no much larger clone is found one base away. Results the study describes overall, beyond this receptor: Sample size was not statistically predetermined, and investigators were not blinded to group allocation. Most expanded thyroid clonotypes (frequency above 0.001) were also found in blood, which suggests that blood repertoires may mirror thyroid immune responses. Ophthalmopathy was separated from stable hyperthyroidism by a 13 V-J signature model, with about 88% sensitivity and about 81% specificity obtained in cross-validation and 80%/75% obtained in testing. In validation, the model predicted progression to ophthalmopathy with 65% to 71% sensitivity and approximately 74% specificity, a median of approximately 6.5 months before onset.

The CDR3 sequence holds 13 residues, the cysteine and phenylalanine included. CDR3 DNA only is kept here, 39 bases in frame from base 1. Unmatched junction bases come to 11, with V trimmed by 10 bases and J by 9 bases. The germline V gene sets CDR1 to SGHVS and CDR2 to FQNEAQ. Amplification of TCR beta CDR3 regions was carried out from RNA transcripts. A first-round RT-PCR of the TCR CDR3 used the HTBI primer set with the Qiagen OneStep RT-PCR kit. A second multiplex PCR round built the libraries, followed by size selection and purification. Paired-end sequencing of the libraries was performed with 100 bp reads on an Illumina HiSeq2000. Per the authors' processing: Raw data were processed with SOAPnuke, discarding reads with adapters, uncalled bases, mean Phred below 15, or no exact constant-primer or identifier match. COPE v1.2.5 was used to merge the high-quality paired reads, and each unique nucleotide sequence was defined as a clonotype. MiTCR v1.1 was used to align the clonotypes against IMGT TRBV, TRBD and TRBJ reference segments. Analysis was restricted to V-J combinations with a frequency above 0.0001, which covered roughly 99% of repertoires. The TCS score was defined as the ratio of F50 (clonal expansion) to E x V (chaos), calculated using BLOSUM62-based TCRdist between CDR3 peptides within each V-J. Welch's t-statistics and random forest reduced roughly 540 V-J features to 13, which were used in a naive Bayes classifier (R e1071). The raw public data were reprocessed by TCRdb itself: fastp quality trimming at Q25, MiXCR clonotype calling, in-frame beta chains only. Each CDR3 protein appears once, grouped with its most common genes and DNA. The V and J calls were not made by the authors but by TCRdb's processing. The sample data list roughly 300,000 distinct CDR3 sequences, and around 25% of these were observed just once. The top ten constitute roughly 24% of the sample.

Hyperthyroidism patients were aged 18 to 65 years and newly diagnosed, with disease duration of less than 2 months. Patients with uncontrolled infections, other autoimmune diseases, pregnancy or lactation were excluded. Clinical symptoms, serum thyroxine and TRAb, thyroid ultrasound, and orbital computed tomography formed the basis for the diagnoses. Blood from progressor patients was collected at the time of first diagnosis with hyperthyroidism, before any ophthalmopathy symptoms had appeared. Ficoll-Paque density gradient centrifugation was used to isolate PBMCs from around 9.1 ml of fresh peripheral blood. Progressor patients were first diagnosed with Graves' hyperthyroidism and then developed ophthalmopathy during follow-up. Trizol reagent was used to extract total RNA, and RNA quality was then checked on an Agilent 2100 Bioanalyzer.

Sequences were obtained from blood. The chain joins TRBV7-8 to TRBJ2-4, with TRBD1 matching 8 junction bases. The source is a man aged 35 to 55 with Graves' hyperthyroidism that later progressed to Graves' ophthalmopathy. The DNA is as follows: TGTGCCACTACCCAGGGGGCCCGGAGCATTCAGTACTTC. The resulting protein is CATTQGARSIQYF. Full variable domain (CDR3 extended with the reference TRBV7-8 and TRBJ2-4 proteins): GAGVSQSPRYKVAKRGQDVALRCDPISGHVSLFWYQQALGQGPEFLTYFQNEAQLDKSGLPSDRFFAERPEGSVSTLKIQRTQQEDSAVYLCATTQGARSIQYFGAGTRLSVL.